The 7 T cell receptor beta chains listed next were all sequenced from one sample in a study of regulatory T cells in long-lasting Graves disease. Arm-PCR with iRepertoire HTBI primers amplified the CDR3 regions for these TCR beta libraries. MiXCR, run by TCRdb on the multiplex PCR reads, gives a single entry per CDR3 protein. The repertoire holds about 470,000 distinct CDR3 sequences, roughly 20% seen once, with about 8.3% in the top ten. Time point given: persistent/refractory GD, antithyroid drugs over 5 years with positive TRAb. PBMCs were the source of the RNA used for TCR sequencing. The source material was peripheral blood mononuclear cells (PBMCs), sampled when the disease was refractory, from a patient treated with antithyroid drugs. The origin of the receptors is a female donor with Graves disease.

This chain links TRBV18 with TRBJ1-1; TRBD1 aligns across 7 bases. This CDR3 region has 16 residues. Germline CDR1 and CDR2: KGHSH and LQKENI. Germline trimming cut 1 base from V and 1 base from J; bases unmatched to any gene: 6. The CDR3 loop is CASSPRIDRENTEAFF. Written as DNA, the CDR3 is TGTGCCAGCTCACCACGGATTGACAGGGAGAACACTGAAGCTTTCTTT.

This clonotype was seen more than once but under ten times. V is TRBV9 and J is TRBJ2-2; D is perhaps TRBD1 (6 bases). Germline V gene sequence: CDR1 SGDLS, CDR2 YYNGEE. The CDR3 has 15 amino acids. V lost 4 bases, J lost 4 bases, and 14 bases lay in between. CDR3 protein: CASSRQAVGTGELFF. In nucleotides, the CDR3 is TGTGCCAGCAGCAGACAGGCCGTGGGCACCGGGGAGCTGTTTTTT.

About this clonotype: The conserved phenylalanine or tryptophan is not found at the CDR3 terminus, so this likely reflects a read error. The chain combines TRBV5-4 with TRBJ1-2; D ambiguous. Germline CDR1 and CDR2: SGHNT and YYREEE (reference sequence). The CDR3 runs to 14 residues. V was cut by 1 base and J by 4 bases, with 11 bases left in between. This CDR3 is CASSLRGSIYGYTL. Written as DNA, the CDR3 is TGTGCCAGCAGCTTGCGAGGCTCAATCTATGGCTACACCCTC.

In this sample, this clonotype turned up many times. CDR3: CASSDRDSRYEQYF. CDR3 sequence (DNA): TGTGCCAGCAGTGATCGGGACAGCCGCTACGAGCAGTACTTC. The chain has TRBV6-1 and TRBJ2-7; 7 nucleotides align to TRBD1. V lost 3 bases, J lost 3 bases, and 5 bases stayed unmatched. Germline values: CDR1 MNHNS, CDR2 SASEGT. The CDR3 is 14 amino acids.

The chain is built from TRBV20-1 and TRBJ2-1; a possible D gene is TRBD2 (6 bases). The length of the CDR3 is 14 residues. CDR1 and CDR2 (germline): DFQATT, SNEGSKA (reference sequence). Trimming took off 1 base at V and 2 bases at J, with 9 bases between the two ends. Here the CDR3 DNA reads TGCAGTGCTAGAGGGGAGGACACCTACAATGAGCAGTTCTTC. This translates into CSARGEDTYNEQFF.

The chain is built from TRBV12-3 or TRBV12-4 and TRBJ1-5; 7 bases agree with TRBD1. J lost 4 bases, V lost 5 bases, and 14 bases had no gene match. The CDR3 consists of 17 residues. The CDR3 loop reads CASSQGQPSPQNQPQHF. The CDR3 region has the DNA TGTGCCAGCAGTCAGGGACAGCCAAGCCCACAAAATCAGCCCCAGCATTTT.

The chain uses TRBV3-1 and TRBJ2-5, with TRBD2 as a possible D gene (5 bases). This CDR3 region has 17 residues. V was shortened by 3 bases and J by 4 bases, with 21 bases between the two germline ends. CDR1 and CDR2 from the germline V gene are LGHDT and YNNKEL (reference sequence). The CDR3 DNA reads TGTGCCAGCAGCCACCCCCTCGCTACTAGAGGTGGAGAGACCCAGTACTTC. Translated, it gives CASSHPLATRGGETQYF.